Shown below are 2 T cell receptor beta chains from a single sample sequenced in a study of cytomegalovirus exposure and HLA in healthy donors (dated by TCRdb to between 2016 and 2019). Library method: the immunoSEQ multiplex PCR assay. The multiplex PCR relied on a mix of 60 forward primers for TCR Vbeta segments and 13 reverse primers for TCR Jbeta segments. TCRdb stores this immuneACCESS table with in-frame sequences only. Part of the clones is absent; in the studies checked, under half of the shortfall reflects unresolved V genes, and no reason is known for the rest. The sample has about 160,000 clones on record, approximately 80% of them singletons. About 4.5% of the sample rests with the top ten. Sequencing input: PBMCs. The receptor set was obtained from a middle-aged man in good health and CMV-seronegative.

This clone was seen a handful of times. The rearrangement links TRBV5-1 to TRBJ2-1; 9 bases are shared with TRBD1. The CDR3 is 14 residues long. CDR1 and CDR2 from the germline V gene are SGHRS and YFSETQ. J lost 12 bases, V lost 0 bases, and 7 bases had no gene match. The CDR3 DNA follows: TGCGCCAGCAGCTTGGAGGGACAGGGTTTAGGGCAGTTCTTC. Translation gives CASSLEGQGLGQFF.

J is TRBJ2-1 and V is TRBV5-1; TRBD2 is a possible D gene (6 bases). This CDR3 contains 13 residues. Trimming left V 4 bases short and J 10 bases short, with 15 bases between. CDR1 and CDR2 from the germline V gene are SGHRS and YFSETQ. The CDR3 reads CASSRDAGWEQFF. The CDR3 DNA is TGCGCCAGCAGCCGGGATGCGGGGTGGGAGCAGTTCTTC.